This T cell receptor (beta chain) was retrieved from a study of Ad26.COV2.S vaccination and SARS-CoV-2 variants. The V gene lost 4 bases and the J gene lost 4 bases, with 12 bases spanning the gap. CDR3 length: 14 residues. CDR1 SGHVS and CDR2 FQNEAQ come from the germline V gene. Profiled with immunoSEQ multiplex PCR; TCRdb holds only in-frame clones, not every one. This table has approximately 480,000 clones, about 83% appearing once. Specified treatment: roughly 20 received Ad26.COV2.S at low or high dose, single or two shots; about five received placebo; per-sample allocation not given. All samples were drawn on day 63, counting from the first vaccine or placebo injection. Boston supplied an adult donor aged 18-55 years.

This specimen was peripheral blood, taken in a trial of Ad26.COV2.S vaccine versus placebo. The chain employs TRBV7-8 and TRBJ2-3, with D possibly matching TRBD2 (6 bases). This clonotype was obtained from a person aged 18-60 years who received the Ad26.COV2.S COVID-19 vaccine or a placebo. This chain's CDR3 is CASSYRGTADTQYF. The CDR3 DNA follows: TGTGCCAGCAGCTACCGGGGGACGGCAGATACGCAGTATTTT.